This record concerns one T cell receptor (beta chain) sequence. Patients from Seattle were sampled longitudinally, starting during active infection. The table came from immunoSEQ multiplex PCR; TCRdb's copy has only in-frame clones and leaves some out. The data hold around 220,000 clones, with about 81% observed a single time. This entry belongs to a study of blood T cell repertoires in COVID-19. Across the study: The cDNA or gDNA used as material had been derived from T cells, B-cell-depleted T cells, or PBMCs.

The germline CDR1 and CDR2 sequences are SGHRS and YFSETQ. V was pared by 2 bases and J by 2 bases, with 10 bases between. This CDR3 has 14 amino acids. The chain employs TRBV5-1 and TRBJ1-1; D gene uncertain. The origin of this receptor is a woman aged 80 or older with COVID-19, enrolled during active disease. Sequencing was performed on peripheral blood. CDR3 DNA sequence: TGCGCCAGCAGCTTCGCGACAATAAACACTGAAGCTTTCTTT. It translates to CASSFATINTEAFF.